Listed here are 11 T cell receptor beta chains from one sample, sequenced in a study of blood T cell repertoires in COVID-19. Produced via immunoSEQ multiplex PCR; TCRdb's table is partial and in-frame only. The sample lists about 100,000 clones; around four fifths were seen once. Sequencing used peripheral blood. These receptors were obtained from a man between 45 and 60 years old with active or convalescent COVID-19.

The gene calls are TRBV3-1 (or the pseudogene TRBV3-2) and TRBJ2-7; TRBD2 agrees at 7 bases. Germline assignment: CDR1 LGHDT and CDR2 YNNKEL (reference sequence). Trimming at V came to 4 bases and at J to 3 bases, leaving 6 bases not matched to a gene. The CDR3 loop spans 14 amino acids. CDR3 loop: CASSLIPGGYEQYF. The CDR3 DNA follows: TGTGCCAGCAGCCTTATCCCGGGGGGCTACGAGCAGTACTTC.

Concerning this clone: A junction end diverges from the germline sequence, so it may reflect a read error. The rearrangement uses TRBV19 and TRBJ2-7, with TRBD2 matching over 8 bases. From germline, CDR1 is LNHDA and CDR2 SQIVND (reference sequence). This CDR3 comprises 13 residues. The CDR3 sequence: CASRIAGSWEQYF. CDR3 DNA sequence: TGTGCCAGTCGTATAGCGGGGAGTTGGGAGCAGTACTTC. Combining the CDR3 with reference TRBV19 and TRBJ2-7 gives the whole variable domain DGGITQSPKYLFRKEGQNVTLSCEQNLNHDAMYWYRQDPGQGLRLIYYSQIVNDFQKGDIAEGYSVSREKKESFPLTVTSAQKNPTAFYLCASRIAGSWEQYFGPGTRLTVT.

CDR3 in amino acids: CASRSRGNYGYTF. As DNA, the CDR3 is TGTGCCAGCAGGAGTCGGGGGAACTATGGCTACACCTTC. The chain recombines TRBV11-1 with TRBJ1-2; TRBD1 might be the D (5 bases). CDR1 and CDR2 from the germline V gene are SGHAT and FQDESV (reference sequence). The CDR3 length is 13 residues. V was shortened by 6 bases and J by 2 bases, with 10 bases between the two germline ends.

As regards this clone: One end of the junction is discordant with germline, which a read error may explain. This rearrangement joins TRBV7-7 to TRBJ2-2, with 7 bases identical to TRBD2. Looked up from germline, CDR1 is SSHAT and CDR2 is FNYEAQ (reference sequence). CDR3 length: 15 amino acids. The CDR3 sequence: CASSRTSADTGELFF. In nucleotides, the CDR3 is TGTGCTAGCAGCCGAACTAGCGCTGACACCGGGGAGCTGTTTTTT. The full variable domain, completed using reference TRBV7-7 and TRBJ2-2, is GAGVSQSPRYKVTKRGQDVTLRCDPISSHATLYWYQQALGQGPEFLTYFNYEAQPDKSGLPSDRFSAERPEGSISTLTIQRTEQRDSAMYRCASSRTSADTGELFFGEGSRLTVL.

CDR3 DNA sequence: TGTGCCAGCACCCGAGTTTCTCGGGGCTATGGCTACACCTTC. Residues: CASTRVSRGYGYTF. The chain combines TRBV5-5 with TRBJ1-2; D is uncertain. The CDR3 extends over 14 amino acids. Germline V gene sequence: CDR1 SGHKS, CDR2 YYEKEE (reference sequence). Trimming cost V 6 bases and J 4 bases, with 16 bases left between them.

J is TRBJ2-7 and V is TRBV2; D is possibly TRBD1 (6 bases). Germline V gene data show CDR1 as SNHLY and CDR2 as FYNNEI. The CDR3 loop spans 13 amino acids. V gave up 7 bases and J gave up 9 bases, with 19 bases separating them. CDR3 nucleotide sequence: TGTGCCAGCACAGGGGACCAAAATTCGGGGCAGTACTTC. As protein: CASTGDQNSGQYF.

The rearrangement links TRBV5-1 to TRBJ1-6; D not certain. The ends were cut back, 3 bases at V and 6 bases at J, with 13 bases in the middle. Germline V gene lookup returns CDR1 SGHRS and CDR2 YFSETQ. There are 15 residues in the CDR3. The CDR3 DNA is TGCGCCAGCAGCTCCCAGGAATCACGTAATTCACCCCTCCACTTT. It codes for CASSSQESRNSPLHF.

This clone was detected once. The chain couples TRBV7-8 to TRBJ2-3; TRBD2 agrees at 11 bases. Germline-derived CDR1 and CDR2 are SGHVS and FQNEAQ. Germline trimming cut 4 bases from V and 3 bases from J; bases unmatched to any gene: 6. CDR3 length: 16 amino acids. The CDR3 coding sequence is TGTGCCAGCAGCTATCCGACTAGCGGGGCAACAGATACGCAGTATTTT. Translated, it gives CASSYPTSGATDTQYF.

V and J are TRBV12-5 and TRBJ1-5; D is unresolved. This CDR3 spans 16 amino acids. V was cut by 0 bases and J by 1 base, with 10 bases left in between. CDR1 and CDR2 from the germline V gene are LGHNT and FRNRAP. As DNA, the CDR3 is TGTGCTAGTGGTTTGGTACATGGGCAGAGCAATCAGCCCCAGCATTTT. Protein: CASGLVHGQSNQPQHF. The full variable domain, rest sourced from reference TRBV12-5 and TRBJ1-5, is DARVTQTPRHKVTEMGQEVTMRCQPILGHNTVFWYRQTMMQGLELLAYFRNRAPLDDSGMPKDRFSAEMPDATLATLKIQPSEPRDSAVYFCASGLVHGQSNQPQHFGDGTRLSIL.

The CDR3 DNA reads TGTGCCTGGAGTCCAGGGGGGACCAACTATGGCTACACCTTC. Translating gives CAWSPGGTNYGYTF. The chain joins TRBV30 to TRBJ1-2, with 7 bases aligning to TRBD1. The CDR3 is 14 amino acids. Germline CDR1 reads GTSNPN; CDR2 reads SVGIG (reference sequence). J gave up 2 bases and V 2 bases, and 5 bases lay outside the gene matches.

This chain links TRBV28 with TRBJ1-5; weak D call: TRBD1 (6 bases). Germline V lookup: CDR1 MDHEN, CDR2 SYDVKM. The length of the CDR3 is 13 residues. V dropped 6 bases and J dropped 3 bases, with 9 bases sitting between them. The DNA for the CDR3 is TGTGCCAGCAGAGGGGGAACCAATCAGCCCCAGCATTTT. Translated, it gives CASRGGTNQPQHF.